Each of the 15 T cell receptor beta chains below was sequenced from the same sample in a study of T cells in Graves' hyperthyroidism and ophthalmopathy. RNA transcripts were the template for amplifying TCR beta CDR3 regions. The study used the HTBI primer set for a first-round RT-PCR of the TCR CDR3. MiXCR, applied by TCRdb to the multiplex PCR reads, yields one record per CDR3 protein. The profile shows 540,000 or so distinct CDR3 sequences, 40% to 55% of them singletons. What was sequenced was peripheral blood or thyroid tissue (not recorded which). These receptors were collected from an adult woman with Graves' disease, either hyperthyroidism or ophthalmopathy (not recorded which).

Worth noting for this clonotype: This may come from a read error, since a much larger clone is one base off. The chain employs TRBV7-9 and TRBJ2-5; TRBD1 agrees at 7 bases. Germline lookup yields CDR1 SEHNR and CDR2 FQNEAQ (reference sequence). V shed 6 bases, J shed 5 bases, and the junction held 9 bases outside the gene matches. This CDR3 spans 14 amino acids. The chain's CDR3 is CASSTGQSRETQYF. For the CDR3, the DNA is TGTGCCAGCAGTACGGGACAGTCGCGGGAGACCCAGTACTTC.

V is TRBV5-1 and J is TRBJ2-7; D remains unclear. This CDR3 is 12 amino acids long. V lost 4 bases and J lost 8, with 13 bases in between. Germline loops: CDR1 SGHRS, CDR2 YFSETQ. The CDR3 DNA reads as TGCGCCAGCAGCCCGGGTTTGGAGAAGCAGTACTTC. It translates to CASSPGLEKQYF.

CDR3 bases: TGTGCCAGCAGTTGGGACAGCTATAATTCACCCCTCCACTTT. Translation: CASSWDSYNSPLHF. V usage is TRBV6-1 and J usage is TRBJ1-6, with 7 bases that match TRBD1. The germline V gene encodes CDR1 MNHNS and CDR2 SASEGT. The CDR3 spans 14 residues. J was trimmed by 3 bases and V by 5 bases; bases with no gene match: 1.

V gene TRBV7-9 combines with J gene TRBJ2-7, with 9 bases that match TRBD2. After removal of 5 bases from V and 4 bases from J, the junction contained 6 bases not matched to a gene. The CDR3 extends over 14 amino acids. Germline V gives CDR1 SEHNR, CDR2 FQNEAQ (reference sequence). The CDR3 loop reads CASSPGGLAYEQYF. In DNA, the CDR3 is TGTGCCAGCAGCCCCGGGGGACTAGCATACGAGCAGTACTTC.

Points on this clonotype: This may stem from a read error, because a much larger clone lies one nucleotide away. The chain couples TRBV11-1 to TRBJ1-4, with TRBD1 as a possible D gene (5 bases). V lost 6 bases, J lost 8 bases, and 19 bases lay in between. This CDR3 comprises 15 residues. CDR1 and CDR2 from the germline V gene are SGHAT and FQDESV (reference sequence). The CDR3: CASSGGRFGGEKLFF. CDR3 DNA sequence: TGTGCCAGCAGTGGGGGACGTTTCGGCGGGGAAAAACTGTTTTTT. Full variable domain (missing parts from reference TRBV11-1 and TRBJ1-4): EAEVAQSPRYKITEKSQAVAFWCDPISGHATLYWYRQILGQGPELLVQFQDESVVDDSQLPKDRFSAERLKGVDSTLKIQPAELGDSAMYLCASSGGRFGGEKLFFGSGTQLSVL.

This clonotype was seen just once. V and J are TRBV29-1 and TRBJ2-6; 8 bases line up with TRBD1. CDR1 and CDR2 from the germline V gene are SQVTM and ANQGSEA. The CDR3 has 14 amino acids. Losses at the gene ends were 6 bases for V and 2 bases for J; bases not matched to a gene: 3. CDR3 protein: CSVQQGAGANVLTF. The CDR3 coding sequence is TGCAGCGTCCAACAGGGGGCTGGGGCCAACGTCCTGACTTTC.

The chain recombines TRBV10-3 with TRBJ1-6, with D possibly TRBD1 on 5 matching bases. CDR1 is ENHRY and CDR2 is SYGVKD in the germline V gene. V gave up 7 bases and J gave up 5 bases, with 18 bases separating them. The CDR3 consists of 16 residues. In DNA, the CDR3 is TGTGCCATCACTGCGGGCACGACAGTGAATAATTCACCCCTCCACTTT. It is translated as CAITAGTTVNNSPLHF.

Many counts were recorded for this clonotype. This chain links TRBV19 with TRBJ1-5; D is uncertain. CDR1 and CDR2 (germline): LNHDA, SQIVND (reference sequence). V gave up 6 bases and J gave up 3 bases, with 18 bases separating them. The CDR3 loop spans 16 amino acids. CDR3 sequence reads: CASRIQAGWNNQPQHF. The CDR3 DNA sequence: TGTGCCAGTAGGATTCAGGCTGGGTGGAACAATCAGCCCCAGCATTTT.

This clonotype appeared many times. The chain couples TRBV20-1 to TRBJ1-2, with D maybe TRBD1 (5 bases). V lost 0 bases, J lost 2 bases, and 16 bases lay in between. The CDR3 extends over 16 amino acids. Germline values: CDR1 DFQATT, CDR2 SNEGSKA (reference sequence). CDR3 sequence reads: CSARDGWGNTNYGYTF. The DNA for the CDR3 is TGCAGTGCTAGAGATGGATGGGGCAATACAAACTATGGCTACACCTTC.

A single count supports this clonotype. The chain has TRBV6-4 and TRBJ1-6, with 10 bases that match TRBD1. CDR1 and CDR2 (germline): MRHNA, SNTAGT. The CDR3 extends over 15 amino acids. V lost 6 bases and J lost 9; bases outside the gene matches: 8. CDR3 coding DNA: TGTGCCAGCAGCGCTCGACAGGGGGCGAGTTCACCCCTCCACTTT. It codes for CASSARQGASSPLHF.

The chain joins TRBV28 to TRBJ1-1, with 7 bases lining up with TRBD1. Unmatched junction bases numbered 10, after V lost 5 bases and J lost 4 bases. CDR3 length: 15 amino acids. Looked up from germline, CDR1 is MDHEN and CDR2 is SYDVKM. CDR3 sequence reads: CASSPLGAGGTEAFF. CDR3 coding DNA: TGTGCCAGCAGTCCTCTGGGAGCAGGGGGCACTGAAGCTTTCTTT.

This chain connects TRBV7-9 to TRBJ1-1; TRBD1 aligns across 7 bases. The length of the CDR3 is 13 residues. V lost 9 bases, J lost 9 bases, and 13 bases stayed unmatched. CDR1 is SEHNR and CDR2 is FQNEAQ in the germline V gene (reference sequence). The CDR3 bases are TGTGCCAGTCGGGGGAGGGACAGAATAAAAGCTTTCTTT. Translated: CASRGRDRIKAFF. The complete variable domain, with remaining parts taken from reference TRBV7-9 and TRBJ1-1, reads DTGVSQNPRHKITKRGQNVTFRCDPISEHNRLYWYRQTLGQGPEFLTYFQNEAQLEKSRLLSDRFSAERPKGSFSTLEIQRTEQGDSAMYLCASRGRDRIKAFFGQGTRLTVV.

A note on this clonotype: This clone may be a read error of a much larger clone one base away. This sequence joins TRBV2 and TRBJ2-5; 10 nucleotides align to TRBD1. This CDR3 has 16 residues. In germline, CDR1 is SNHLY, CDR2 FYNNEI. Germline trimming cut 8 bases from V and 2 bases from J; bases unmatched to any gene: 11. The CDR3 coding sequence is TGTGCCAGCGGGCTAGGACAGGGGGGACGACAAGAGACCCAGTACTTC. Protein sequence: CASGLGQGGRQETQYF. Full variable domain (remainder filled in from reference TRBV2 and TRBJ2-5): EPEVTQTPSHQVTQMGQEVILRCVPISNHLYFYWYRQILGQKVEFLVSFYNNEISEKSEIFDDQFSVERPDGSNFTLKIRSTKLEDSAMYFCASGLGQGGRQETQYFGPGTRLLVL.

The rearrangement links TRBV28 to TRBJ1-1; D is unclear. From germline, CDR1 is MDHEN and CDR2 SYDVKM. With 6 bases removed from V and 5 bases from J, the gap between germline ends came to 13 bases. CDR3 length: 13 residues. The CDR3 spells CASRSAGGTEAFF. CDR3 coding DNA: TGTGCCAGCAGATCCGCCGGAGGAACTGAAGCTTTCTTT.

For this clonotype: Relative to the germline gene, one junction end is altered; a read error may explain this. This sequence joins TRBV7-8 and TRBJ2-7; tentatively, D is TRBD1 or TRBD2 (5 bases each). Germline CDR1 SGHVS, CDR2 FQNEAQ. The CDR3 spans 14 residues. The chain's CDR3 is CASSLALGTGELYF. As DNA, the CDR3 is TGTGCCAGCAGCTTAGCGCTTGGGACCGGGGAGCTGTACTTC.